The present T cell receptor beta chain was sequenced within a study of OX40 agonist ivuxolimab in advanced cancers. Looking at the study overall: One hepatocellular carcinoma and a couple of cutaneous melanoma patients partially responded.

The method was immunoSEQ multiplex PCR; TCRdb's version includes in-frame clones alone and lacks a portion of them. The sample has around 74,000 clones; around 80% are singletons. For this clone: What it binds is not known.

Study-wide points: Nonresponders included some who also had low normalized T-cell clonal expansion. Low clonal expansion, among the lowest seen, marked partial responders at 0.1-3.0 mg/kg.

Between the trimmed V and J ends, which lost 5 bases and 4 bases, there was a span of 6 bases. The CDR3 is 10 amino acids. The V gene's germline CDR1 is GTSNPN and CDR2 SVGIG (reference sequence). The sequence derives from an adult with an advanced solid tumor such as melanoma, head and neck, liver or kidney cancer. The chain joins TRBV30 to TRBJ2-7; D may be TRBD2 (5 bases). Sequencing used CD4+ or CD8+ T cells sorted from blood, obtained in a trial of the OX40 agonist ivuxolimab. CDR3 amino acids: CAWGSYEQYF. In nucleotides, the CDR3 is TGTGCCTGGGGGAGTTACGAGCAGTACTTC.